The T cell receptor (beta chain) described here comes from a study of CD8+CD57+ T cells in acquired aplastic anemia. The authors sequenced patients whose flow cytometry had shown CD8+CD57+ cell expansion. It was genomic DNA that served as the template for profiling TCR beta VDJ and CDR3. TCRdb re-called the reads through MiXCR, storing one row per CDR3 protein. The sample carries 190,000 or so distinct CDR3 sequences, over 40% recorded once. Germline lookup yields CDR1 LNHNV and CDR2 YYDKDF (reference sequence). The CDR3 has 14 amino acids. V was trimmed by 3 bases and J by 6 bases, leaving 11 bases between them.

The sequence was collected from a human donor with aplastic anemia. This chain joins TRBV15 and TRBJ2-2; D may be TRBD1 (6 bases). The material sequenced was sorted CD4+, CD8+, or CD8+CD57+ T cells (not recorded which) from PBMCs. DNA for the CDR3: TGTGCCACCAGCAGTCGACAGGTCCCCGGGGAGCTGTTTTTT. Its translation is CATSSRQVPGELFF.